This T cell receptor (beta chain) was recovered during a study of CD8 T cell repertoires and HIV-1 epitope variants. The assay was immunoSEQ multiplex PCR, and TCRdb's table has in-frame clones only and misses some. The data show around 5,900 clones, more than 60% seen once. The germline V gene encodes CDR1 SEHNR and CDR2 FQNEAQ (reference sequence). The CDR3 is made up of 13 amino acids. Deletions cut 4 bases from V and 6 bases from J, with 13 bases between. Regarding this clone: The antigen is not known.

This TCR was sampled from a male donor with HIV. Sequenced sample: cultured CD8+ T cells derived from PBMCs. This rearrangement joins TRBV7-9 to TRBJ2-7, with unresolved D. In nucleotides, the CDR3 is TGTGCCAGCAGCTCGGACCCTCAGCCCGAGCAGTACTTC. Its translation: CASSSDPQPEQYF.